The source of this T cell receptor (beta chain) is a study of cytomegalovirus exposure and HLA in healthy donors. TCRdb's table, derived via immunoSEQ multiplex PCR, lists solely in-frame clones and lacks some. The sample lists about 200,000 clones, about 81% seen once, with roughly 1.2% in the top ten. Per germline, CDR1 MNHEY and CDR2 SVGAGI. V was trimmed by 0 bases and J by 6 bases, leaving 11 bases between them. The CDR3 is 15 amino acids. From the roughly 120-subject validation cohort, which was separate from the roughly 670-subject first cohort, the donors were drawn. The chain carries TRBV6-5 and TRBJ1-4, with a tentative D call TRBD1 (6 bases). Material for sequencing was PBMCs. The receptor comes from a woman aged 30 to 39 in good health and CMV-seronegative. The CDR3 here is CASSYSPTGYEKLFF. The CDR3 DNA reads TGTGCCAGCAGTTACTCTCCGACAGGATATGAAAAACTGTTTTTT.